Included here is one TCR beta chain sequence, with context. The data belong to a study of T cell responses to AZD1222 COVID-19 vaccine. In germline, CDR1 is SGHDN, CDR2 FVKESK. Trimming took 0 bases from V and 5 from J; bases not matched to a gene: 13. This CDR3 is 18 amino acids long. Produced via immunoSEQ multiplex PCR; TCRdb's table is partial and in-frame only. Of some 150,000 clones in the sample, around 90% are singletons; the top ten hold 2.6%. This sequence was found in an adult in good health. The chain combines TRBV14 with TRBJ2-1, with 7 bases identical to TRBD2. The sample here was peripheral blood, taken on day 0 of AZD1222 vaccination. CDR3 DNA: TGTGCCAGCAGCCAAGACCCGCGCCTAGGGAGGGCACACAATGAGCAGTTCTTC. Residues: CASSQDPRLGRAHNEQFF. Variable domain in full (rest from reference TRBV14 and TRBJ2-1): EAGVTQFPSHSVIEKGQTVTLRCDPISGHDNLYWYRRVMGKEIKFLLHFVKESKQDESGMPNNRFLAERTGGTYSTLKVQPAELEDSGVYFCASSQDPRLGRAHNEQFFGPGTRLTVL.